This T cell receptor (beta chain) was profiled in a study of blood T cell repertoires in COVID-19 (dated by TCRdb to 2018 to 2021). Notes on the research overall: Samples covering the acute and convalescent phases of COVID-19 were provided by collaborators in the United States, Italy and Spain. The prospective study material was composed of cDNA or gDNA derived from T cells, B-cell-depleted T cells, or PBMCs. Subjects who had been exposed to COVID-19, were actively infected with it, or had recovered from it provided the deeply sampled blood TCRbeta repertoires that made up the dataset. The repertoires were made available in a free public database intended to serve as a resource for research on the immune response to SARS-CoV-2. Samples were obtained from the ongoing ImmuneRACE study (first 160 participants) and from over a thousand subjects provided by 6 global collaborators. The sample metadata nearly always contained a de-identified subject ID, COVID-19 status, age in years and sex. Where HLA class I and class II types were available, the types were taken from metadata supplied by the sample provider, not from assay-based typing.

At the junction V is shortened by 3 bases and J by 6 bases, with 11 bases in between. The CDR3 has 13 amino acids, counting the end cysteine and phenylalanine. The entry retains the CDR3 DNA only, 39 bases that are in frame from base 1. Sequences MNHEY (CDR1) and SMNVEV (CDR2) are obtained from the germline V gene (reference sequence). A second Seattle source provided samples from volunteer blood donors who had recovered from COVID-19. Whole blood was collected in K2EDTA tubes by collaborating institutions according to the institutions' own protocols. For TCRbeta analysis, collaborators shipped samples in one of three forms: frozen whole blood, isolated PBMCs, or DNA extracted from either of those sample types. TCRbeta CDR3 regions were amplified from genomic DNA by means of the immunoSEQ Assay, a bias-controlled multiplex PCR. Per the authors' processing: Nucleated cell counts per sample were estimated from amplification of reference gene primers within the assay. To quantify the absolute abundance of each unique TCRbeta CDR3 rearrangement, sequence reads were collapsed and filtered. Productive Simpson clonality was computed per sample as the square root of Simpson's diversity index over productive rearrangements. TCRdb provides this immuneACCESS table in a form limited to in-frame rearrangements. Some clones are lacking; in checked studies, under half of them reflect an unresolved V gene, and why the rest are absent is not known. V, J and clone size are taken as reported in that table, and D and trimming were inferred from the DNA itself. This sample has a few hundred thousand clones in its table, and roughly 89% of those were observed once. The top ten constitute 4% to 5% of the sample.

Findings and caveats that apply to the study as a whole: The amount of clinical and demographic metadata varied by source and participant and was provided uncurated.

For this clone: Its antigen is currently not known. Per-base qualities were not stored, and no clone one base away is much larger.

The clonotype was recovered from a woman aged 40 to 49 who had recovered from COVID-19. Recombination connected TRBV27 to TRBJ1-2; TRBD1 is a possible D gene, resting on 6 matching bases. Sample: peripheral blood. The DNA is as follows: TGTGCCAGCAGTTTCCGTAGGGACAATGGCTACACCTTC. This is translated as CASSFRRDNGYTF.